This entry lists 8 T cell receptor beta chains sequenced from one sample in a study of cytomegalovirus exposure and HLA in healthy donors. Using immunoSEQ multiplex PCR, the repertoire was profiled, and TCRdb retains in-frame clones only, with some absent. The table lists more than 95,000 clones, approximately 85% of them singletons, with nearly 5% in the top ten. Material for sequencing was PBMCs. The receptors shown here come from a man aged 18-30 years in good health and CMV-seronegative.

The chain carries TRBV2 and TRBJ2-5; perhaps TRBD2 as D (5 bases). V lost 4 bases and J lost 5, with 11 bases in between. Per the germline V gene, CDR1 is SNHLY and CDR2 is FYNNEI. The CDR3 runs 13 residues. CDR3 bases: TGTGCCAGCAGTGGGTACGGGGAGGAGACCCAGTACTTC. This translates into CASSGYGEETQYF.

V is TRBV6-1 and J is TRBJ1-1, with no clear D. Germline loops: CDR1 MNHNS, CDR2 SASEGT. This CDR3 spans 15 amino acids. Trimming took 8 bases from V and 0 from J, leaving 16 bases between them. Here the CDR3 DNA reads TGTGCCAGCTGGAGGGAAATTCTCATGAACACTGAAGCTTTCTTT. Translation gives CASWREILMNTEAFF.

The chain employs TRBV5-8 and TRBJ2-7; D perhaps matches TRBD1 (5 bases). Germline values: CDR1 SGHTS, CDR2 YDEGEE. This CDR3 has 16 amino acids. V lost 0 bases and J 6 bases, leaving 19 bases between the germline ends. This chain's CDR3 is CASSLVVWGGRGEQYF. The CDR3 DNA reads as TGTGCCAGCAGCTTGGTGGTGTGGGGCGGCCGCGGCGAGCAGTACTTC.

CDR3 loop: CASSRGGASNTEAFF. The CDR3 region has the DNA TGTGCCAGCAGTCGAGGGGGCGCGTCTAACACTGAAGCTTTCTTT. The rearrangement joins TRBV6-5 to TRBJ1-1, with 7 bases lining up with TRBD1. In germline, CDR1 is MNHEY, CDR2 SVGAGI. This CDR3 region has 15 residues. The V gene end was trimmed by 5 bases and the J gene end by 2 bases; junction bases not matched to a gene: 8.

This chain uses TRBV9 with TRBJ1-2; the D gene is possibly TRBD1 (5 bases). CDR3 length: 13 residues. V was cut by 2 bases and J by 5 bases, with 10 bases left in between. Germline values: CDR1 SGDLS, CDR2 YYNGEE. The CDR3 sequence is CASSVPGRYGYTF. As DNA, the CDR3 is TGTGCCAGCAGCGTGCCAGGGCGATATGGCTACACCTTC.

V gene TRBV11-3 combines with J gene TRBJ1-1, with 9 positions matching TRBD1. The CDR3 spans 13 residues. Germline V gene lookup returns CDR1 SGHNT and CDR2 YENEEA. V dropped 6 bases and J dropped 5; count of bases not matched to a gene: 4. The CDR3 sequence is CASRGQGQTEAFF. The CDR3 region has the DNA TGTGCCAGCAGGGGACAGGGTCAAACTGAAGCTTTCTTT.

V usage is TRBV5-6 and J usage is TRBJ2-7; 8 positions agree with TRBD2. CDR3 size: 14 residues. Germline-derived CDR1 and CDR2 are SGHDT and YYEEEE. With 2 bases clipped from V and 3 bases from J, the junction kept 4 bases outside the gene matches. This CDR3 reads CASSFGGVSYEQYF. For the CDR3, the DNA is TGTGCCAGCAGCTTCGGGGGGGTGAGCTACGAGCAGTACTTC.

The chain has TRBV25-1 and TRBJ1-1; a weak D match, TRBD1 (5 bases). Deletions cut 1 base from V and 4 bases from J, with 10 bases between. The CDR3 sequence is 14 residues long. In germline, CDR1 is MGHDK, CDR2 SYGVNS. The DNA for the CDR3 is TGTGCCAGCAGTGAATCGGCAGGGCGCACTGAAGCTTTCTTT. Encoded protein: CASSESAGRTEAFF.